Listed below are T cell receptor beta chains from one sample, sequenced in a study of shared clonotypes between healthy human individuals. Some clones are missing from TCRdb's copy, which holds only in-frame ones; the method was immunoSEQ multiplex PCR. This sample has about 530,000 clones, with around 79% found just once. The source material was PBMCs. The source is a woman between 35 and 50 years old in good health. Some clones in this sample may be carry-over from other donors' samples. CDR3s include the opening cysteine and the closing phenylalanine or tryptophan. Fields, in order: J gene, D gene, V gene, clone size, CDR3 DNA, CDR3 protein. The D gene is left open where the match is weak. Clone size is stated in some rows and not others, as once, few, many or a class when expanded.

J: TRBJ1-5
D: NA
V: TRBV2
size: NA
DNA: TGTGCCAGCAGTGACGTTGGGAATAGCAATCAGCCCCAGCATTTT
CDR3: CASSDVGNSNQPQHF

J: TRBJ1-5
D: NA
V: TRBV7-2
size: NA
DNA: TGTGCCAGCAGCTTAACCACACGCTTTAGCAATCAGCCCCAGCATTTT
CDR3: CASSLTTRFSNQPQHF

J: TRBJ1-6
D: NA
V: TRBV7-9
size: NA
DNA: TGTGCCAGCAGCTTAGCAGGGACGGATTCACCCCTCCACTTT
CDR3: CASSLAGTDSPLHF

J: TRBJ2-7
D: NA
V: TRBV9
size: NA
DNA: TGTGCCAGCAGCGCCCCCTCTAGCACCGAGCAGTACTTC
CDR3: CASSAPSSTEQYF

J: TRBJ2-5
D: TRBD1
V: TRBV30
size: NA
DNA: TGTGCCTGGAGTGTAAGGGGGCACCCTCAAGAGACCCAGTACTTC
CDR3: CAWSVRGHPQETQYF

J: TRBJ2-2
D: TRBD2
V: TRBV9
size: many
DNA: TGTGCCAGCAGCGTGAGACTAGCGGGAGCACCCGGGGAGCTGTTTTTT
CDR3: CASSVRLAGAPGELFF

J: TRBJ1-5
D: NA
V: TRBV5-5
size: NA
DNA: TGTGCCAGCAGCTTACTCGGACCCAATCAGCCCCAGCATTTT
CDR3: CASSLLGPNQPQHF

J: TRBJ2-2
D: NA
V: TRBV7-6
size: NA
DNA: TGTGCCAGCAGCTCAAGGCCGGGGCCGACCAGCACCGGGGAGCTGTTTTTT
CDR3: CASSSRPGPTSTGELFF

J: TRBJ1-2
D: TRBD1
V: TRBV5-1
size: once
DNA: TGCGCCAGCAGGGGGACAGGGACTGGCTACACCTTC
CDR3: CASRGTGTGYTF

J: TRBJ2-1
D: TRBD2
V: TRBV7-9
size: NA
DNA: TGTGCCAGCAGCGCCCGGACTAGCGGCCACAATGAGCAGTTCTTC
CDR3: CASSARTSGHNEQFF

J: TRBJ2-1
D: NA
V: TRBV6-4
size: once
DNA: TGTGCCAGCAGTGACTCGAGGAATGAGGGCGGTGAGCAGTTCTTC
CDR3: CASSDSRNEGGEQFF

J: TRBJ1-2
D: NA
V: TRBV7-6
size: NA
DNA: TGTGCCAGCAGCTTAAGCCAAGGCGGAGGCTACACCTTC
CDR3: CASSLSQGGGYTF

J: TRBJ2-2
D: NA
V: TRBV7-7
size: NA
DNA: TGTGCCAGCAGTAATTCCGCGAACACCGGGGAGCTGTTTTTT
CDR3: CASSNSANTGELFF

J: TRBJ2-2
D: NA
V: TRBV10-2
size: few
DNA: TGCGCCAGCACGCCGGTGACCACGAACACCGGGGAGCTGTTTTTT
CDR3: CASTPVTTNTGELFF

J: TRBJ2-4
D: NA
V: TRBV2
size: NA
DNA: TGTGCCAGCAATGTCCAGGGTTTAGCCAAAAACATTCAGTACTTC
CDR3: CASNVQGLAKNIQYF

J: TRBJ1-6
D: TRBD1
V: TRBV28
size: NA
DNA: TGTGCCAGCAGCCCCGTGGGACAGGGGGATTCACCCCTCCACTTT
CDR3: CASSPVGQGDSPLHF

J: TRBJ2-7
D: NA
V: TRBV7-8
size: NA
DNA: TGTGCCAGCAGCTTGGAGGCTAGGCAATACGAGCAGTACTTC
CDR3: CASSLEARQYEQYF

J: TRBJ1-1
D: NA
V: TRBV30
size: once
DNA: TGTGCCTGGAGTGCACGACCGACCACTGAAGCTTTCTTT
CDR3: CAWSARPTTEAFF

J: TRBJ2-1
D: TRBD2
V: TRBV6-4
size: few
DNA: TGTGCCAGCAGTAGGTCTAGCGGGAGTAGTGAGCAGTTCTTC
CDR3: CASSRSSGSSEQFF

J: TRBJ2-7
D: NA
V: TRBV10-3
size: NA
DNA: TGTGCCATCAGTACAGGGACCCCCTACGAGCAGTACTTC
CDR3: CAISTGTPYEQYF

J: TRBJ2-3
D: NA
V: TRBV16
size: few
DNA: TGTGCCAGCAGCCAATCGGTGGGAGGTACAGATACGCAGTATTTT
CDR3: CASSQSVGGTDTQYF

J: TRBJ2-7
D: NA
V: TRBV5-1
size: NA
DNA: TGCGCCAGCAGCTTGGTGCCGGGACAAACCTACGAGCAGTACTTC
CDR3: CASSLVPGQTYEQYF

J: TRBJ1-5
D: NA
V: TRBV6-5
size: NA
DNA: TGTGCCATCAGCCGGGACAACAATCAGCCCCAGCATTTT
CDR3: CAISRDNNQPQHF

J: TRBJ2-3
D: TRBD2
V: TRBV15
size: NA
DNA: TGTGCCACCAGCAGAGATAAAACTAGCGGAAATACGCAGTATTTT
CDR3: CATSRDKTSGNTQYF

J: TRBJ2-1
D: TRBD2
V: TRBV28
size: NA
DNA: TGTGCCAGCGCCCCGGCTAGCGGGGGCACCAATGAGCAGTTCTTC
CDR3: CASAPASGGTNEQFF

J: TRBJ1-1
D: NA
V: TRBV7-9
size: few
DNA: TGTGCCAGCAGTTCTCCCACATCGGAAGGTACTGAAGCTTTCTTT
CDR3: CASSSPTSEGTEAFF

J: TRBJ2-7
D: NA
V: TRBV28
size: NA
DNA: TGTGCCAGCAGTCCGCCGGGGGACGAGCAGTACTTC
CDR3: CASSPPGDEQYF

J: TRBJ2-1
D: TRBD2
V: TRBV20-1
size: few
DNA: TGCAGTCCCCGCGGGAGCAATGAGCAGTTCTTC
CDR3: CSPRGSNEQFF

J: TRBJ1-3
D: TRBD1
V: TRBV18
size: NA
DNA: TGTGCCAGCTCACCACAACAGGGGCTAGCGGACACCATATATTTT
CDR3: CASSPQQGLADTIYF

J: TRBJ2-7
D: NA
V: TRBV29-1
size: NA
DNA: TGCAGCGTTTGGGGGAGGATCGGCGGGTTGGACGAGCAGTACTTC
CDR3: CSVWGRIGGLDEQYF

J: TRBJ1-1
D: NA
V: TRBV5-6
size: NA
DNA: TGTGCCAGCAGCTCCTGGCTGGTCGGGGATGGGACTGAAGCTTTCTTT
CDR3: CASSSWLVGDGTEAFF

J: TRBJ2-1
D: NA
V: TRBV18
size: few
DNA: TGTGCCAGCTCACCAAGGCAGGGTTCCAATGGTGAGCAGTTCTTC
CDR3: CASSPRQGSNGEQFF

J: TRBJ1-2
D: NA
V: TRBV5-1
size: once
DNA: TGCGCCAGCAGCTTGGGCGGCGGCGGCTACACCTTC
CDR3: CASSLGGGGYTF

J: TRBJ2-5
D: NA
V: TRBV15
size: few
DNA: TGTGCCACCAGCCCCGGCGAATACCAAGAGACCCAGTACTTC
CDR3: CATSPGEYQETQYF

J: TRBJ1-1
D: NA
V: TRBV18
size: NA
DNA: TGTGCCAGCTCGCCCCTGTCCGGGATGAACACTGAAGCTTTCTTT
CDR3: CASSPLSGMNTEAFF

J: TRBJ2-3
D: NA
V: TRBV11-2
size: once
DNA: TGTGCCAGCAGCCTACTGGGGGATACGCAGTATTTT
CDR3: CASSLLGDTQYF

J: TRBJ2-7
D: TRBD1
V: TRBV27
size: NA
DNA: TGTGCCAGCTCAACCTGGACAGGGGGCTTGCAGTACTTC
CDR3: CASSTWTGGLQYF

J: TRBJ2-1
D: TRBD2
V: TRBV7-3
size: NA
DNA: TGTGCCACGTCCCGAGAGACTAGCGGGAGGGCCGAACAGTTCTTC
CDR3: CATSRETSGRAEQFF

J: TRBJ2-3
D: TRBD2
V: TRBV5-8
size: NA
DNA: TGTGCCAGCAGCTTGGGACTAGCGGGAGATACGCAGTATTTT
CDR3: CASSLGLAGDTQYF

J: TRBJ2-5
D: NA
V: TRBV7-9
size: NA
DNA: TGTGCCAGCAGCTCAGACGGACGTGGATGGGAGACCCAGTACTTC
CDR3: CASSSDGRGWETQYF

J: TRBJ2-7
D: NA
V: TRBV2
size: NA
DNA: TGTGCCAGCAGTGCCCAGGGTGAGGGCGAGCAGTACTTC
CDR3: CASSAQGEGEQYF

J: TRBJ1-2
D: NA
V: TRBV4-2
size: NA
DNA: TGTGCCAGCAGCCAAGATCGTGGGAAGGACAGCCATGGCTACACCTTC
CDR3: CASSQDRGKDSHGYTF

J: TRBJ2-4
D: NA
V: TRBV6-4
size: NA
DNA: TGTGCCAGCAGTGTCAGAGCCAAAAACATTCAGTACTTC
CDR3: CASSVRAKNIQYF

J: TRBJ1-1
D: NA
V: TRBV19
size: many
DNA: TGTGCCAGTAGTATTGTGGTGAACACTGAAGCTTTCTTT
CDR3: CASSIVVNTEAFF

J: TRBJ2-7
D: NA
V: TRBV15
size: NA
DNA: TGTGCCACCAGCAGAGGTGGCAGGGTGATTCGTGACGAGCAGTACTTC
CDR3: CATSRGGRVIRDEQYF

J: TRBJ2-5
D: TRBD1
V: TRBV5-4
size: NA
DNA: TGTGCCAGCAGCTTGGGGGGACAGGGGACCGGACAGACCCAGTACTTC
CDR3: CASSLGGQGTGQTQYF

J: TRBJ1-5
D: NA
V: TRBV20-1
size: NA
DNA: TGCAGTGCGGCAGGTGATCAGCCCCAGCATTTT
CDR3: CSAAGDQPQHF

J: TRBJ2-1
D: TRBD2
V: TRBV7-9
size: NA
DNA: TGTGCCAGCAGCCCCCGTTCGGAGCGGGAGGGCTTTGATGAGCAGTTCTTC
CDR3: CASSPRSEREGFDEQFF

J: TRBJ2-5
D: NA
V: TRBV28
size: NA
DNA: TGTGCCAGCAGTTTACCCGGGCTGGAGACCCAGTACTTC
CDR3: CASSLPGLETQYF

J: TRBJ1-2
D: TRBD1
V: TRBV18
size: NA
DNA: TGTGCCAGCTCAAAGGGACAGGACCTCGGTGGCTACACCTTC
CDR3: CASSKGQDLGGYTF

J: TRBJ2-7
D: NA
V: TRBV4-1
size: NA
DNA: TGCGCCAGCAGCCAAGATAGTCACTTCTCCTACGAGCAGTACTTC
CDR3: CASSQDSHFSYEQYF

J: TRBJ1-1
D: NA
V: TRBV11-3
size: once
DNA: TGTGCCAGCAGCCACACAGGGTCCACTGAAGCTTTCTTT
CDR3: CASSHTGSTEAFF

J: TRBJ2-7
D: NA
V: TRBV7-3
size: few
DNA: TGTGCCAGCAGCGTACTCCCCGGGACCCCGATGCACGAGCAGTACTTC
CDR3: CASSVLPGTPMHEQYF

J: TRBJ2-2
D: TRBD2
V: TRBV9
size: NA
DNA: TGTGCCAGCAGCGTAGGTGTAGCGGGTGACACCGGGGAGCTGTTTTTT
CDR3: CASSVGVAGDTGELFF

J: TRBJ2-2
D: TRBD2
V: TRBV5-1
size: once
DNA: TGCGCCAGCAGCTTGGCACCGGGGGGGGCCGGGGAGCTGTTTTTT
CDR3: CASSLAPGGAGELFF